This T cell receptor beta chain was recorded in a study of blood T cell repertoires in COVID-19. Only in-frame clones appear in the TCRdb table, and some are missing; sequencing was by immunoSEQ multiplex PCR. Seen here are 310,000 or so clones, roughly 90% observed once, and the top ten hold 2% to 2.5%. V gave up 5 bases and J gave up 2 bases, with 10 bases separating them. CDR1 and CDR2 (germline): SGHRS, YFSETQ. CDR3 length: 13 amino acids. This clonotype originated in a woman aged 25 to 39 with COVID-19, enrolled during active disease. The chain links TRBV5-1 to TRBJ1-2; D is ambiguous. Sequencing was done on a sample of peripheral blood. Here the CDR3 DNA reads TGCGCCAGCAGTCCCGATCTAAACTATGGCTACACCTTC. Translated, it gives CASSPDLNYGYTF.